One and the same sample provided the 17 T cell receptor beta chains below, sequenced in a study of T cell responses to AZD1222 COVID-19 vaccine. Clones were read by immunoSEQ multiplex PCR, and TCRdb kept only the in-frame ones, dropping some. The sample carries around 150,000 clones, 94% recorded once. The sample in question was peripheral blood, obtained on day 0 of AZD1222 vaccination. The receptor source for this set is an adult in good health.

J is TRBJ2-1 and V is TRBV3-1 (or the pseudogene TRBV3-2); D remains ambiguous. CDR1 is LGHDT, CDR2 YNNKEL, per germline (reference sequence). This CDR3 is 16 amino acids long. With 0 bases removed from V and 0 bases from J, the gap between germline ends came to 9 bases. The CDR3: CASSQDRLSSYNEQFF. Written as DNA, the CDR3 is TGTGCCAGCAGCCAAGATCGGCTGAGCTCCTACAATGAGCAGTTCTTC.

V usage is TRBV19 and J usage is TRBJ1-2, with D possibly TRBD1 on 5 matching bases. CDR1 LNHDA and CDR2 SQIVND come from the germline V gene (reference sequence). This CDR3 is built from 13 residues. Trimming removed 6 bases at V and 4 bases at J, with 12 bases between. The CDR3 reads CASRKGRVYGYTF. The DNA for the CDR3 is TGTGCCAGTAGGAAGGGGCGGGTCTATGGCTACACCTTC.

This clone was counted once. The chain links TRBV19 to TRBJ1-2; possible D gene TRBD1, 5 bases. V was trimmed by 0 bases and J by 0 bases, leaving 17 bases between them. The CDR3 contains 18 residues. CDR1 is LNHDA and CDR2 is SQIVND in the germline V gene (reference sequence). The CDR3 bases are TGTGCCAGTAGTATAGATGGGAAGGGAGGGGATACTAACTATGGCTACACCTTC. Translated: CASSIDGKGGDTNYGYTF. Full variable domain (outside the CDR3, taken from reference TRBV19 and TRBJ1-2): DGGITQSPKYLFRKEGQNVTLSCEQNLNHDAMYWYRQDPGQGLRLIYYSQIVNDFQKGDIAEGYSVSREKKESFPLTVTSAQKNPTAFYLCASSIDGKGGDTNYGYTFGSGTRLTVV.

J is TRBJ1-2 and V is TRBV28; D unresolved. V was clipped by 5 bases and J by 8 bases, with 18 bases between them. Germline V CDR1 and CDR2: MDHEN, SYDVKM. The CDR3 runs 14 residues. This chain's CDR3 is CASSPPGQEGGYTF. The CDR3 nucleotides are TGTGCCAGCAGTCCTCCGGGCCAAGAGGGCGGCTACACCTTC.

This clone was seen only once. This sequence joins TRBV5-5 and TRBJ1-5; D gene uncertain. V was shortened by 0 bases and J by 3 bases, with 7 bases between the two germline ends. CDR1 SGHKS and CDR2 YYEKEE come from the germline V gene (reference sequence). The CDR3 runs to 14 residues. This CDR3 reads CASSLGLTNQPQHF. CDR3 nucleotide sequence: TGTGCCAGCAGCTTGGGGCTTACCAATCAGCCCCAGCATTTT.

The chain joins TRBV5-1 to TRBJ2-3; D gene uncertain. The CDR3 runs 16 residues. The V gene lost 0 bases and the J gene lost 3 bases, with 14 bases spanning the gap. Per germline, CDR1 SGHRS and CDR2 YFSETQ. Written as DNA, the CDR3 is TGCGCCAGCAGCTTGGCCTTGGCACCTCTTACAGATACGCAGTATTTT. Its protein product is CASSLALAPLTDTQYF.

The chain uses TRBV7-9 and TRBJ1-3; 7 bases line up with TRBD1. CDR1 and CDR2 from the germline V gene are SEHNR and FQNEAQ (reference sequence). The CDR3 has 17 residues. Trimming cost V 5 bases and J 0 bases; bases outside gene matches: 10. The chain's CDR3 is CASSPVTGRLSGNTIYF. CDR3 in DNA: TGTGCCAGCAGCCCGGTGACAGGGCGCCTCTCTGGAAACACCATATATTTT.

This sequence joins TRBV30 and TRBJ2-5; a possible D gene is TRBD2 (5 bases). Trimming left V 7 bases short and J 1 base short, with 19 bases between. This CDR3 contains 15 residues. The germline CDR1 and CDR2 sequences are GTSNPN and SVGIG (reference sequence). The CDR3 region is CAFSWAAGLQETQYF. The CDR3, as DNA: TGTGCCTTCTCATGGGCGGCGGGCCTCCAAGAGACCCAGTACTTC.

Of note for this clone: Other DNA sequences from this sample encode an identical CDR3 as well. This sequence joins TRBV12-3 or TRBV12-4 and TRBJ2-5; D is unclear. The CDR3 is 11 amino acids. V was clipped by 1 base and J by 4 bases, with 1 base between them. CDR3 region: CASSLGETQYF. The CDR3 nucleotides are TGTGCCAGCAGTTTAGGAGAGACCCAGTACTTC.

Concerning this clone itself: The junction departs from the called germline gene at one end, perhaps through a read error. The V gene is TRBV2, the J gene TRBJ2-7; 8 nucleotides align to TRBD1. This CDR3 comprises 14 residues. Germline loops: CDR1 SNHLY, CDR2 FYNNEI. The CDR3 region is CASTIPGTGRQPLF. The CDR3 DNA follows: TGTGCCAGCACCATCCCCGGGACAGGCCGACAACCACTCTTC. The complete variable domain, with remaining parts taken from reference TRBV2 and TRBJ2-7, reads EPEVTQTPSHQVTQMGQEVILRCVPISNHLYFYWYRQILGQKVEFLVSFYNNEISEKSEIFDDQFSVERPDGSNFTLKIRSTKLEDSAMYFCASTIPGTGRQPLFGPGTRLTVT.

The CDR3 region is CASSPGLAGAGEQFF. The CDR3 DNA sequence: TGTGCCAGCAGCCCCGGACTAGCGGGAGCCGGTGAGCAGTTCTTC. V and J are TRBV7-3 and TRBJ2-1; TRBD2 matches 13 bases. The ends lost 5 bases at V and 9 bases at J; junction bases unmatched: 7. Germline assignment: CDR1 SGHTA and CDR2 FQGTGA. CDR3 length equals 15 residues.

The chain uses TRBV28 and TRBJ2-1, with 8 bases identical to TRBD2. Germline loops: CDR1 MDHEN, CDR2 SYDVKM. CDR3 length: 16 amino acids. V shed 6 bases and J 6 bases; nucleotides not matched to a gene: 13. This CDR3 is CASSPPRREAINEQFF. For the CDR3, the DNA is TGTGCCAGCAGCCCCCCAAGGCGGGAGGCCATCAATGAGCAGTTCTTC.

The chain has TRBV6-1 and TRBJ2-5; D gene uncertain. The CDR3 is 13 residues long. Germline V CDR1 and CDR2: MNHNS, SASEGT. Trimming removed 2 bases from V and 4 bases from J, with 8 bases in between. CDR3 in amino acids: CASSEQWGETQYF. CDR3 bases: TGTGCCAGCAGTGAACAATGGGGAGAGACCCAGTACTTC.

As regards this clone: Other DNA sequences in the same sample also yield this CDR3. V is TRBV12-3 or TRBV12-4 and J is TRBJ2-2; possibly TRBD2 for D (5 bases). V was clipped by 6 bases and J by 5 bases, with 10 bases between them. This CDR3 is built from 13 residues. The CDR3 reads CASRGSGTGELFF. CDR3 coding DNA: TGTGCCAGCAGAGGGTCGGGGACCGGGGAGCTGTTTTTT.

This CDR3 is CASSLGERRPQHF. The DNA for the CDR3 is TGTGCCAGCAGCTTAGGTGAGCGGCGGCCCCAGCATTTT. V and J are TRBV7-2 and TRBJ1-5, with no clear D. The V end was cut by 1 base, the J end by 9 bases, with 10 bases between. The germline V gene encodes CDR1 SGHTA and CDR2 FQGNSA. The CDR3 is 13 amino acids.

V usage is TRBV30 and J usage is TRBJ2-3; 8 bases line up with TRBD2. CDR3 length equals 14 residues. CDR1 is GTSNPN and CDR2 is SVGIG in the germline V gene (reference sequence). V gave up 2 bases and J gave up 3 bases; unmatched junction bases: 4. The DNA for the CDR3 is TGTGCCTGGAGTAGGACTAGCAGGACAGATACGCAGTATTTT. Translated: CAWSRTSRTDTQYF.

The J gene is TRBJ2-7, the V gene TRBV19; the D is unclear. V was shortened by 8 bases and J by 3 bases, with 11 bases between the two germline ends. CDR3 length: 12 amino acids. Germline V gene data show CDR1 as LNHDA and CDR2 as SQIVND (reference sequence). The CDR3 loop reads CASSDGIYEQYF. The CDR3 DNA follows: TGTGCCAGTTCCGACGGTATCTACGAGCAGTACTTC.